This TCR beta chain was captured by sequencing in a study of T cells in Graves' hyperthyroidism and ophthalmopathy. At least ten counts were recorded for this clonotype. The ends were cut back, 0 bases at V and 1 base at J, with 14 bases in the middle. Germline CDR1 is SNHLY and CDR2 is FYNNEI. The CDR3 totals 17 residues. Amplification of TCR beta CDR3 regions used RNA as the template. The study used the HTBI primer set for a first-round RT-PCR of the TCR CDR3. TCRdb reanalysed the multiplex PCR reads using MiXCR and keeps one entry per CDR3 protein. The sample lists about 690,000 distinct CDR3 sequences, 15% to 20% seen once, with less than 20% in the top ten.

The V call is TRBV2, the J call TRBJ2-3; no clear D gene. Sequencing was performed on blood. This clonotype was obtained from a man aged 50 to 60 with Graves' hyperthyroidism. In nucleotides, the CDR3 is TGTGCCAGCAGTGAAGCCTCGAGCCACTACGGCACAGATACGCAGTATTTT. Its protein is CASSEASSHYGTDTQYF.